This T cell receptor (beta chain) stems from a study of cytomegalovirus exposure and HLA in healthy donors. There are 16 residues in the CDR3. The V gene end was trimmed by 4 bases and the J gene end by 0 bases; junction bases not matched to a gene: 6. CDR1 and CDR2 (germline): SGHRS, YFSETQ. PCR primers comprised 60 Vbeta and 13 Jbeta primers. Only in-frame clones appear in the TCRdb table, and some are missing; sequencing was by immunoSEQ multiplex PCR. The sample totals tens of thousands of clones; its top ten clones hold around a sixth. Whole-study findings and limits: As a later analysis revealed, the rate of TCR association differed by HLA locus, with DRB1 most and HLA-C fewest.

Notes on this clone: Its matching antigen is unknown.

The source is a male donor in good health and CMV-seronegative. The V and J genes are TRBV5-1 and TRBJ2-2; 7 nucleotides align to TRBD1. Sequenced material: PBMCs. The CDR3 region has the DNA TGCGCCAGCAGCCGGGGACAGAGGACGAACACCGGGGAGCTGTTTTTT. Translated, it gives CASSRGQRTNTGELFF.